The present TCR beta chain was sequenced within a study of human T cells and chemical hapten exposure. Study summary: TCR yield per sample varied, mainly due to pooled library volumes.

This clonotype has just a few counts. No antigen is known for it. CDR1 is SNHLY and CDR2 is FYNNEI in the germline V gene. Trimming left V 3 bases short and J 4 bases short, with 12 bases between. This CDR3 is built from 14 residues. Time point defined: patch test 2, 6 weeks after DPC sensitization. Treatment defined: therapeutic diphenylcyclopropenone sensitization with weekly scalp DPC. Study-wide findings and caveats: Having alopecia, the donors may differ immunologically from healthy people.

TCRdb re-derived calls from the RACE reads in MiXCR, one entry per CDR3 protein. The sample includes some 99,000 distinct CDR3 sequences, about a tenth seen only once; the top ten take about 3%. The TCR comes from a woman in her thirties or forties with alopecia areata. Some clones in this sample may be carry-over from other donors' samples. The V gene is TRBV2, the J gene TRBJ1-2; tentatively, D is TRBD1 (5 bases). Sequenced here: whole blood, sampled in connection with sensitization to the hapten diphenylcyclopropenone (DPC). CDR3 amino acids: CASSDRAGFYGYTF. The CDR3 DNA reads as TGTGCCAGCAGTGATAGGGCAGGGTTCTATGGCTACACCTTC.